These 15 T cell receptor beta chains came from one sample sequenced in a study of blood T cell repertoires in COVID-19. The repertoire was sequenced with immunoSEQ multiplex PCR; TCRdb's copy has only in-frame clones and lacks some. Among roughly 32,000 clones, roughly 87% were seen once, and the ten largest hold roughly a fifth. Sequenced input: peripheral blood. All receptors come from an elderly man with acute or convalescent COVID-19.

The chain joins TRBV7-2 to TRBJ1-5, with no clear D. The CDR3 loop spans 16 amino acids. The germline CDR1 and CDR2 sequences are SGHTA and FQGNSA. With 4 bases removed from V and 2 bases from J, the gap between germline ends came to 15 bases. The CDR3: CASSSSGRAGNQPQHF. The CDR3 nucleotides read TGTGCCAGCAGCTCAAGCGGTAGGGCTGGCAATCAGCCCCAGCATTTT.

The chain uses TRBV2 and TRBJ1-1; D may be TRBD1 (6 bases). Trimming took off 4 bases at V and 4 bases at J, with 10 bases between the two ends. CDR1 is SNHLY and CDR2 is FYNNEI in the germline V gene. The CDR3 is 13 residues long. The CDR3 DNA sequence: TGTGCCAGCAGTGGGGAGGGGGGCACTGAAGCTTTCTTT. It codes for CASSGEGGTEAFF.

The CDR3 region has the DNA TGTGCCTGGAGTGTAGGAGCGGGACATATCGGGGGTAGGCAGTTCTTC. It yields the protein CAWSVGAGHIGGRQFF. The V gene is TRBV30, the J gene TRBJ2-1; D is perhaps TRBD2 (7 bases). Trimming shortened V by 0 bases and J by 12 bases, and 24 bases separated the two germline ends. Germline CDR1 and CDR2: GTSNPN and SVGIG (reference sequence). The length of the CDR3 is 16 residues.

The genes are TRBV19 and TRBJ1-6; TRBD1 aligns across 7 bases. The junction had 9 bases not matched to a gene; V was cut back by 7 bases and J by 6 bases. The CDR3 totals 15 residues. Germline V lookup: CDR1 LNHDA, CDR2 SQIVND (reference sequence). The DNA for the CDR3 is TGTGCCAGTAAAGTTCAGGGGGACGGTAATTCACCCCTCCACTTT. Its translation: CASKVQGDGNSPLHF.

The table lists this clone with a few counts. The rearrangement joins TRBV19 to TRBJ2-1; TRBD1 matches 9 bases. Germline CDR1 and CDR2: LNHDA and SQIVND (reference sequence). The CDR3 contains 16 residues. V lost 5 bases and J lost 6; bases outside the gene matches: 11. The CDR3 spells CASSSWGGQGSNEQFF. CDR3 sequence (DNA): TGTGCCAGTAGTTCGTGGGGGGGACAGGGATCCAATGAGCAGTTCTTC.

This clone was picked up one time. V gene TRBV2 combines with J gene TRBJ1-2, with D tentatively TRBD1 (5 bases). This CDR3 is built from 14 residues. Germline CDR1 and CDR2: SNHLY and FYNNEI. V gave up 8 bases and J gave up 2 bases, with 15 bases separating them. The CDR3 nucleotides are TGTGCCAGCGGTCTGGGGGGGATCAACTATGGCTACACCTTC. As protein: CASGLGGINYGYTF.

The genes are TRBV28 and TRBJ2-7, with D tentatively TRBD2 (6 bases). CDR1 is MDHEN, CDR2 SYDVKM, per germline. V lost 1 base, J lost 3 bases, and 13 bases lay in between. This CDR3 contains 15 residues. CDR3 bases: TGTGCCAGCAGTTTATATGGGGGGTCTAACTACGAGCAGTACTTC. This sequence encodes CASSLYGGSNYEQYF.

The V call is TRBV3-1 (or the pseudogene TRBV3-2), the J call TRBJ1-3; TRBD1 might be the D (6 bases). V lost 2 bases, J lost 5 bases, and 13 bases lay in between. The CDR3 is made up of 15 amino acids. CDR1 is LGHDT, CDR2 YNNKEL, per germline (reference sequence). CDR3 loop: CASSQPGQIRNTIYF. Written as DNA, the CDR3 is TGTGCCAGCAGCCAACCGGGACAAATCCGAAACACCATATATTTT.

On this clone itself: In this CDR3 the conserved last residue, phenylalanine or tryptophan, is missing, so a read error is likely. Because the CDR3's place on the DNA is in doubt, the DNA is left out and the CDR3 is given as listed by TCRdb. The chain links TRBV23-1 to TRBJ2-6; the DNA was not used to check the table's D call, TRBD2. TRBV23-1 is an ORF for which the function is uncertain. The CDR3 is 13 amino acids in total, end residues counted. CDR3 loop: CASSGSTRAARLV.

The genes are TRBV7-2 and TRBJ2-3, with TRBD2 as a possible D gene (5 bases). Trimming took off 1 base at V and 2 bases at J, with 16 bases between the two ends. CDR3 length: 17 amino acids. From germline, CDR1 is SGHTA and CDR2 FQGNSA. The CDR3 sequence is CASSLGLQAESTDTQYF. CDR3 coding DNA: TGTGCCAGCAGCTTAGGCTTGCAAGCGGAGTCCACAGATACGCAGTATTTT.

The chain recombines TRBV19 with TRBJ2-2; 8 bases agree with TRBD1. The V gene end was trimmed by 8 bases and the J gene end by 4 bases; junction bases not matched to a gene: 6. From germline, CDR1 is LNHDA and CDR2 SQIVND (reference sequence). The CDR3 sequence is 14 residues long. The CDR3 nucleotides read TGTGCCAGTCAGCAGGGGGCGCTCACCGGGGAGCTGTTTTTT. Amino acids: CASQQGALTGELFF.

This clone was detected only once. CDR3 sequence (DNA): TGTGCCAGCTCACCTTCGGGACAGGGGTACTCTGGGGCCAACGTCCTGACTTTC. This translates into CASSPSGQGYSGANVLTF. This sequence joins TRBV18 and TRBJ2-6; 10 nucleotides agree with TRBD1. V lost 3 bases, J lost 0 bases, and 5 bases stayed unmatched. The germline CDR1 and CDR2 sequences are KGHSH and LQKENI. The CDR3 covers 18 residues. Filled out from reference TRBV18 and TRBJ2-6, the complete variable domain reads NAGVMQNPRHLVRRRGQEARLRCSPMKGHSHVYWYRQLPEEGLKFMVYLQKENIIDESGMPKERFSAEFPKEGPSILRIQQVVRGDSAAYFCASSPSGQGYSGANVLTFGAGSRLTVL.

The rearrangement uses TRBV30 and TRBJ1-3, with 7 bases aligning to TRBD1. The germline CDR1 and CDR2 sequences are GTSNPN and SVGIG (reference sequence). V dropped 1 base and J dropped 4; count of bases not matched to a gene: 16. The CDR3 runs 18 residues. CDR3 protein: CAWSGQGSGKLSGNTIYF. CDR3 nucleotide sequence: TGTGCCTGGAGTGGACAGGGATCAGGGAAGCTCTCGGGAAACACCATATATTTT. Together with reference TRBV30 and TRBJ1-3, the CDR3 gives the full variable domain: SQTIHQWPATLVQPVGSPLSLECTVEGTSNPNLYWYRQAAGRGLQLLFYSVGIGQISSEVPQNLSASRPQDRQFILSSKKLLLSDSGFYLCAWSGQGSGKLSGNTIYFGEGSWLTVV.

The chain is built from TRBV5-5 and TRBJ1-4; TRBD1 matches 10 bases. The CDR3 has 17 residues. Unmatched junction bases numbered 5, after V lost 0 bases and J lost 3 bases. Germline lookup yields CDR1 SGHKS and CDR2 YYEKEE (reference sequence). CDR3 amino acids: CASSLAGTGVSNEKLFF. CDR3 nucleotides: TGTGCCAGCAGCTTGGCCGGGACAGGGGTTTCTAATGAAAAACTGTTTTTT.

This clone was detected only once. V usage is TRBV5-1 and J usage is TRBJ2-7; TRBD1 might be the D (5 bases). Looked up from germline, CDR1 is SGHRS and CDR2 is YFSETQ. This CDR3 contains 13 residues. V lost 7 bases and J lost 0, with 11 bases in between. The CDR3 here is CASSRALSYEQYF. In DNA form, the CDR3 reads TGCGCCAGCTCCAGGGCTCTCTCCTACGAGCAGTACTTC.